The 31 T cell receptor beta chains listed next were all sequenced from one sample in a study of blood T cell repertoires in COVID-19. Assay used: immunoSEQ multiplex PCR; TCRdb lists only in-frame clones, some missing. The profile covers under 350,000 clones, with roughly 89% appearing a single time and 1.9% taken by the ten largest. The sample taken for sequencing was PBMCs or T cells enriched from blood (not recorded which). The receptor source for this set is a woman aged 60-75 years who had recovered from COVID-19.

In regard to this clone: This sample includes further DNA sequences coding for the same CDR3. V gene TRBV7-9 combines with J gene TRBJ1-1; D is possibly TRBD1 (5 bases). The CDR3 is 14 residues long. V lost 0 bases and J 5 bases, leaving 10 bases between the germline ends. CDR1 and CDR2 (germline): SEHNR, FQNEAQ (reference sequence). CDR3 coding DNA: TGTGCCAGCAGCTTAGCTTCGGGGGGAACTGAAGCTTTCTTT. Amino acids: CASSLASGGTEAFF.

The chain employs TRBV7-2 and TRBJ1-2; D is possibly TRBD1 (6 bases). The germline V gene has CDR1 SGHTA and CDR2 FQGNSA. CDR3 length: 14 residues. V was clipped by 4 bases and J by 5 bases, with 14 bases between them. The CDR3: CASSSQGRGYGYTF. In nucleotides, the CDR3 is TGTGCCAGCAGCTCGCAGGGTAGGGGGTATGGCTACACCTTC.

The CDR3: CASSFGQGISNQPQHF. The CDR3, as DNA: TGTGCCAGCAGTTTTGGACAGGGTATTAGCAATCAGCCCCAGCATTTT. The chain carries TRBV2 and TRBJ1-5; 8 bases are a match to TRBD1. Germline V gene lookup returns CDR1 SNHLY and CDR2 FYNNEI. There are 16 residues in the CDR3. The trim removed 5 bases at V and 0 bases at J, leaving 6 bases unmatched.

In its sample, this clone was seen a few times. This chain links TRBV30 with TRBJ1-2; possibly TRBD1 for D (5 bases). This CDR3 has 14 amino acids. V dropped 0 bases and J dropped 6 bases, with 14 bases sitting between them. Germline V gene data show CDR1 as GTSNPN and CDR2 as SVGIG (reference sequence). This chain's CDR3 is CAWSVGSGGDGYTF. The CDR3 DNA reads TGTGCCTGGAGTGTAGGGAGTGGAGGGGATGGCTACACCTTC.

V gene TRBV9 combines with J gene TRBJ1-1; the D gene is possibly TRBD1 (6 bases). CDR1 is SGDLS, CDR2 YYNGEE, per germline. This CDR3 region has 14 residues. Trimming took 0 bases from V and 8 from J, leaving 14 bases between them. This chain's CDR3 is CASSVVGARREAFF. CDR3 bases: TGTGCCAGCAGCGTAGTGGGGGCTAGGCGAGAAGCTTTCTTT.

The chain joins TRBV5-3 to TRBJ1-5; the D is unclear. TRBV5-3 is an open reading frame, and its role is uncertain. There are 14 residues in the CDR3. V lost 0 bases and J 7 bases, leaving 11 bases between the germline ends. This CDR3 reads CARSLDRANQPQHF. CDR3 coding DNA: TGTGCCAGAAGCTTGGACAGAGCCAACCAGCCCCAGCATTTT.

This clone was picked up one time. The chain joins TRBV5-5 to TRBJ2-5; no clear D gene. CDR3 length equals 13 residues. V lost 4 bases and J 5 bases, leaving 12 bases between the germline ends. Germline V lookup: CDR1 SGHKS, CDR2 YYEKEE (reference sequence). In DNA form, the CDR3 reads TGTGCCAGCAGCCCCCCCCACGGGGAGACCCAGTACTTC. Amino acid sequence: CASSPPHGETQYF.

V and J are TRBV7-9 and TRBJ2-2, with D unresolved. The CDR3 runs to 12 residues. The germline V and J ends were trimmed by 4 bases and 4 bases, with 4 bases remaining between them. The V gene's germline CDR1 is SEHNR and CDR2 FQNEAQ (reference sequence). The CDR3 sequence is CASSYSTGELFF. The CDR3 nucleotides read TGTGCCAGCAGCTACTCCACCGGGGAGCTGTTTTTT.

This clone was counted only a few times. V is TRBV19 and J is TRBJ1-2; 8 nucleotides agree with TRBD1. With V trimmed by 10 bases and J by 9 bases, 13 bases remained unmatched. Germline V lookup: CDR1 LNHDA, CDR2 SQIVND (reference sequence). The CDR3 totals 13 residues. The CDR3 DNA reads as TGTGCCACCAGGGGACAGGCGGTTAATAGCTACACCTTC. As protein: CATRGQAVNSYTF.

This clone has only a few counts. The chain has TRBV5-6 and TRBJ1-3; no clear D gene. The germline V gene has CDR1 SGHDT and CDR2 YYEEEE. Trimming took 0 bases from V and 3 from J, leaving 4 bases between them. There are 13 residues in the CDR3. CDR3 region: CASSLGHGNTIYF. As DNA, the CDR3 is TGTGCCAGCAGCTTGGGACATGGAAACACCATATATTTT.

This clone occurred a few times. The DNA for the CDR3 is TGTGCCAGCAGTGAAGCGAGGAGGAGTGGCGAGCAGTACTTC. Its translation is CASSEARRSGEQYF. The J gene is TRBJ2-7, the V gene TRBV2, with D possibly matching TRBD2 (5 bases). CDR1 and CDR2 from the germline V gene are SNHLY and FYNNEI. This CDR3 is built from 14 residues. Between the trimmed V and J ends, which lost 0 bases and 6 bases, there was a span of 12 bases.

The chain uses TRBV18 and TRBJ1-1; D gene uncertain. V lost 0 bases, J lost 1 base, and 15 bases lay in between. This CDR3 has 17 residues. The germline CDR1 and CDR2 sequences are KGHSH and LQKENI. CDR3 in amino acids: CASSPPLQKTWNTEAFF. The CDR3, as DNA: TGTGCCAGCTCACCACCCCTACAGAAAACTTGGAACACTGAAGCTTTCTTT.

The chain carries TRBV3-1 (or the pseudogene TRBV3-2) and TRBJ1-4, with 7 bases identical to TRBD1. V was clipped by 4 bases and J by 4 bases; unmatched bases: 6. The CDR3 is 15 amino acids. Germline assignment: CDR1 LGHDT and CDR2 YNNKEL (reference sequence). CDR3: CASSPMGQNNEKLFF. CDR3 nucleotide sequence: TGTGCCAGCAGCCCCATGGGACAGAATAATGAAAAACTGTTTTTT.

The CDR3 nucleotides read TGTGCCAGCAGGGTGACGGGACAGGGAGGAAGGACTGAAGCTTTCTTT. Protein: CASRVTGQGGRTEAFF. This rearrangement joins TRBV28 to TRBJ1-1; 9 bases align to TRBD1. The V segment lost 6 bases and the J segment 5 bases; nucleotides outside the gene matches: 13. CDR1 is MDHEN, CDR2 SYDVKM, per germline. The CDR3 covers 16 residues.

The V gene is TRBV5-1, the J gene TRBJ2-3, with 9 nucleotides matching TRBD2. Germline trimming cut 3 bases from V and 6 bases from J; bases unmatched to any gene: 8. This CDR3 is built from 15 residues. The germline gives CDR1 SGHRS, CDR2 YFSETQ. CDR3 DNA sequence: TGCGCCAGCAGCTCCCTGGCGGGGGGGCCGGATACGCAGTATTTT. Translation: CASSSLAGGPDTQYF.

The V and J genes are TRBV29-1 and TRBJ1-1, with 7 bases lining up with TRBD1. V lost 7 bases to trimming and J lost 0 bases; unmatched junction nucleotides: 5. The CDR3 sequence is 13 residues long. Germline V gives CDR1 SQVTM, CDR2 ANQGSEA. The CDR3, as DNA: TGCAGCGGTCGGGACAGCTTGAACACTGAAGCTTTCTTT. Its protein product is CSGRDSLNTEAFF.

This clone has just one count. The chain has TRBV3-1 (or the pseudogene TRBV3-2) and TRBJ2-6; weak D call: TRBD2 (6 bases). The CDR3 covers 19 residues. The V end lost 0 bases, the J end lost 2 bases, and 17 bases lay between the germline ends. CDR1 is LGHDT and CDR2 is YNNKEL in the germline V gene (reference sequence). CDR3 protein: CASSQDLSTGAAGANVLTF. The CDR3 coding sequence is TGTGCCAGCAGCCAAGATTTGTCGACGGGAGCTGCTGGGGCCAACGTCCTGACTTTC.

This clone has a single count. In nucleotides, the CDR3 is TGTGCCAGCAGTGAAAGTCGGGGGGCAGCCAAAAACATTCAGTACTTC. Encoded protein: CASSESRGAAKNIQYF. The chain uses TRBV2 and TRBJ2-4; a weak D match, TRBD2 (7 bases). The CDR3 extends over 16 amino acids. Germline V gene data show CDR1 as SNHLY and CDR2 as FYNNEI. Trimming pared 2 bases from V and 0 bases from J, leaving 11 bases between. The complete variable domain, with remaining parts taken from reference TRBV2 and TRBJ2-4, reads EPEVTQTPSHQVTQMGQEVILRCVPISNHLYFYWYRQILGQKVEFLVSFYNNEISEKSEIFDDQFSVERPDGSNFTLKIRSTKLEDSAMYFCASSESRGAAKNIQYFGAGTRLSVL.

The chain has TRBV7-6 and TRBJ2-1; D call uncertain. CDR1 SGHVS and CDR2 FNYEAQ come from the germline V gene. This CDR3 region has 12 residues. V shed 1 base and J shed 7 bases, with 5 bases lying between them. The CDR3 coding sequence is TGTGCCAGCAGCTTAGTTCGGAATGAGCAGTTCTTC. As protein: CASSLVRNEQFF.

This sequence joins TRBV3-1 (or the pseudogene TRBV3-2) and TRBJ2-1, with 8 bases aligning to TRBD2. The CDR3 runs 17 residues. CDR1 and CDR2 (germline): LGHDT, YNNKEL (reference sequence). After removal of 3 bases from V and 9 bases from J, the junction contained 16 bases not matched to a gene. CDR3 amino acids: CASSHVFRGGIPSEQFF. The CDR3 DNA reads as TGTGCCAGCAGCCACGTATTCCGCGGGGGGATACCGAGTGAGCAGTTCTTC.

The chain joins TRBV28 to TRBJ1-2; D possibly corresponds to TRBD1 (6 bases). Trimming left V 8 bases short and J 2 bases short, with 12 bases between. CDR1 is MDHEN, CDR2 SYDVKM, per germline. The length of the CDR3 is 13 residues. CDR3 protein: CASLDRANYGYTF. The CDR3 nucleotides read TGTGCCAGCCTGGACAGAGCCAACTATGGCTACACCTTC.

The CDR3 DNA is TGTGCCAGCAGCCAAGATAGTAGCGGGAGGAGGCAATTCTTC. Residues: CASSQDSSGRRQFF. The rearrangement joins TRBV3-1 (or the pseudogene TRBV3-2) to TRBJ2-1; 10 bases are shared with TRBD2. The V segment lost 0 bases and the J segment 16 bases; nucleotides outside the gene matches: 9. The length of the CDR3 is 14 residues. Germline V gives CDR1 LGHDT, CDR2 YNNKEL (reference sequence).

This sequence joins TRBV10-1 and TRBJ1-1; 10 nucleotides match TRBD1. CDR1 is WNHNN and CDR2 is SYGVQD in the germline V gene (reference sequence). The ends lost 0 bases at V and 4 bases at J; junction bases unmatched: 2. The CDR3 is made up of 15 amino acids. The CDR3 spells CASSESGTGVTEAFF. Written as DNA, the CDR3 is TGCGCCAGCAGTGAGTCGGGGACAGGGGTCACTGAAGCTTTCTTT.

The chain links TRBV19 to TRBJ1-2; TRBD1 is a possible D gene (5 bases). CDR1 LNHDA and CDR2 SQIVND come from the germline V gene (reference sequence). Trimming cost V 2 bases and J 0 bases, with 7 bases left between them. The CDR3 covers 14 residues. The CDR3 nucleotides read TGTGCCAGTAGTATAACAGGTCCTAACTATGGCTACACCTTC. Its translation: CASSITGPNYGYTF. Filled out from reference TRBV19 and TRBJ1-2, the complete variable domain reads DGGITQSPKYLFRKEGQNVTLSCEQNLNHDAMYWYRQDPGQGLRLIYYSQIVNDFQKGDIAEGYSVSREKKESFPLTVTSAQKNPTAFYLCASSITGPNYGYTFGSGTRLTVV.

The chain combines TRBV7-8 with TRBJ2-7, with D possibly being TRBD2 (6 bases). Per germline, CDR1 SGHVS and CDR2 FQNEAQ. CDR3 size: 16 residues. The V gene lost 1 base and the J gene lost 3 bases, with 16 bases spanning the gap. Here the CDR3 DNA reads TGTGCCAGCAGCTTAGATTGGTCGGGACTGAACTACGAGCAGTACTTC. As protein: CASSLDWSGLNYEQYF.

V gene TRBV7-3 combines with J gene TRBJ2-1; 7 nucleotides agree with TRBD2. Germline CDR1 is SGHTA and CDR2 is FQGTGA. V trimming: 4 bases; J trimming: 5 bases; junction bases outside the gene matches: 8. The CDR3 length is 15 residues. CDR3 protein: CASSSFSGRNNEQFF. The CDR3 DNA is TGTGCCAGCAGCTCATTTAGCGGGCGTAACAATGAGCAGTTCTTC. Full variable domain (remainder filled in from reference TRBV7-3 and TRBJ2-1): GAGVSQTPSNKVTEKGKYVELRCDPISGHTALYWYRQSLGQGPEFLIYFQGTGAADDSGLPNDRFFAVRPEGSVSTLKIQRTERGDSAVYLCASSSFSGRNNEQFFGPGTRLTVL.

V gene TRBV6-1 combines with J gene TRBJ1-5, with 9 bases lining up with TRBD1. The junction had 4 bases not matched to a gene; V was cut back by 1 base and J by 9 bases. CDR1 and CDR2 from the germline V gene are MNHNS and SASEGT. This CDR3 region has 14 residues. CDR3 sequence reads: CASSEGQGVRPQHF. The CDR3 nucleotides are TGTGCCAGCAGTGAAGGACAGGGGGTTAGGCCCCAGCATTTT.

The rearrangement links TRBV5-4 to TRBJ1-1; D possibly corresponds to TRBD1 (5 bases). This CDR3 region has 14 residues. Trimming took off 2 bases at V and 4 bases at J, with 12 bases between the two ends. Germline-derived CDR1 and CDR2 are SGHNT and YYREEE (reference sequence). The CDR3 region has the DNA TGTGCCAGCAGCTTTATTAGGGGTCGCACTGAAGCTTTCTTT. Its translation: CASSFIRGRTEAFF.

The chain has TRBV29-1 and TRBJ2-5; 7 bases line up with TRBD1. This CDR3 contains 12 residues. V shed 8 bases and J 5 bases; nucleotides not matched to a gene: 8. The germline V gene has CDR1 SQVTM and CDR2 ANQGSEA. CDR3 sequence reads: CSKQGLGETQYF. In nucleotides, the CDR3 is TGCAGCAAACAGGGGTTGGGGGAGACCCAGTACTTC.

The V call is TRBV19, the J call TRBJ2-4, with 7 bases aligning to TRBD1. Germline values: CDR1 LNHDA, CDR2 SQIVND (reference sequence). CDR3 length equals 15 residues. The V gene end was trimmed by 3 bases and the J gene end by 1 base; junction bases not matched to a gene: 3. Here the CDR3 DNA reads TGTGCCAGTAGTATGGACAGGTACGCCAAAAACATTCAGTACTTC. It translates to CASSMDRYAKNIQYF.

The chain uses TRBV20-1 and TRBJ1-2; D unresolved. CDR1 is DFQATT, CDR2 SNEGSKA, per germline (reference sequence). Trimming shortened V by 3 bases and J by 6 bases, and 8 bases separated the two germline ends. The CDR3 consists of 11 residues. This CDR3 reads CSASGSDGYTF. For the CDR3, the DNA is TGCAGTGCTAGTGGTTCAGATGGCTACACCTTC.